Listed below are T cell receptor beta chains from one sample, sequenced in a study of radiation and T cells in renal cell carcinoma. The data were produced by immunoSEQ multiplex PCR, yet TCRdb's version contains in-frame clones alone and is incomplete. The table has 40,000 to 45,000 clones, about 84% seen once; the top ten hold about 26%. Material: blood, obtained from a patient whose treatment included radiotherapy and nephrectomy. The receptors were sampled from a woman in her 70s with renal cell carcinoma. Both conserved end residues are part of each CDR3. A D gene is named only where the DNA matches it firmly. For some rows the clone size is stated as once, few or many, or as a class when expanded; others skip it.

CDR3 DNA: TGTGCCAGCAGCTCAAGACAGGGGGCGGCTGGGCCCCAGCATTTT
CDR3 protein: CASSSRQGAAGPQHF
D gene: TRBD1
V gene: TRBV7-2
J gene: TRBJ1-5
clone size: .

CDR3 DNA: TGTGCCAGCAGCCTGAGGACGGACTATGGCTACACCTTC
CDR3 protein: CASSLRTDYGYTF
D gene: .
V gene: TRBV5-4
J gene: TRBJ1-2
clone size: .

CDR3 DNA: TGTGCCAGCATCCCCCCGCATGGGAACACTGAAGCTTTCTTT
CDR3 protein: CASIPPHGNTEAFF
D gene: .
V gene: TRBV6-1
J gene: TRBJ1-1
clone size: once

CDR3 DNA: TGTGCCAGCAGTGCCCGGGACAGGATTACGGACGAGCAGTACTTC
CDR3 protein: CASSARDRITDEQYF
D gene: TRBD1
V gene: TRBV6-1
J gene: TRBJ2-7
clone size: .

CDR3 DNA: TGTGCCAGTAGTCCAAGGGGGGGGCGGGCCTCCGTCTACGAGCAGTACTTC
CDR3 protein: CASSPRGGRASVYEQYF
D gene: .
V gene: TRBV19
J gene: TRBJ2-7
clone size: .

CDR3 DNA: TGTGCTAGTGGTCCCCGGACAGCCTCAACGCAGGGGCAGCCCCAGCATTTT
CDR3 protein: CASGPRTASTQGQPQHF
D gene: .
V gene: TRBV12-5
J gene: TRBJ1-5
clone size: .

CDR3 DNA: TGTGCCAGCAGTTTATCACCCCTTAGCGGGAGTGGGGATGAGCAGTTCTTC
CDR3 protein: CASSLSPLSGSGDEQFF
D gene: TRBD2
V gene: TRBV27
J gene: TRBJ2-1
clone size: .

CDR3 DNA: TGTGCCATCAGTGATGGACAGGGGCCTCTTGAGCAGTTCTTC
CDR3 protein: CAISDGQGPLEQFF
D gene: TRBD1
V gene: TRBV10-3
J gene: TRBJ2-1
clone size: once

CDR3 DNA: TGTGCCAGCAGAGGACAGGGGGTGGAGACCCAGTACTTC
CDR3 protein: CASRGQGVETQYF
D gene: TRBD1
V gene: TRBV2
J gene: TRBJ2-5
clone size: .

CDR3 DNA: TGTGCCAGCAGCTTGACAGCAGGGGAGTGGTACGAGCAGTACTTC
CDR3 protein: CASSLTAGEWYEQYF
D gene: .
V gene: TRBV5-5
J gene: TRBJ2-7
clone size: .

CDR3 DNA: TGTGCCAGCAGCTTTACGGGAGTCAACTACGAGCAGTACTTC
CDR3 protein: CASSFTGVNYEQYF
D gene: .
V gene: TRBV5-6
J gene: TRBJ2-7
clone size: .

CDR3 DNA: TGTGCCAGCAGCATAACCTACTCTGGAAACACCATATATTTT
CDR3 protein: CASSITYSGNTIYF
D gene: .
V gene: TRBV6-5
J gene: TRBJ1-3
clone size: .

CDR3 DNA: TGCGCCAGCAGCCTCGACAGGGCGGGAATCAATGAGCAGTTCTTC
CDR3 protein: CASSLDRAGINEQFF
D gene: .
V gene: TRBV23-1
J gene: TRBJ2-1
clone size: .

CDR3 DNA: TGTGCCAGCAGCCAAGATCCGGTAATTACCCTCAGCGGAAACACCATATATTTT
CDR3 protein: CASSQDPVITLSGNTIYF
D gene: .
V gene: TRBV4-2
J gene: TRBJ1-3
clone size: .

CDR3 DNA: TGCGCCAGCAGCTTGACAGGCATGAACACTGAAGCTTTCTTT
CDR3 protein: CASSLTGMNTEAFF
D gene: .
V gene: TRBV5-1
J gene: TRBJ1-1
clone size: .

CDR3 DNA: TGTGCCAGCAGCCCTGGGCGCGGGCGGGGGAGAGACGAGCAGTACTTC
CDR3 protein: CASSPGRGRGRDEQYF
D gene: TRBD2
V gene: TRBV11-2
J gene: TRBJ2-7
clone size: .

CDR3 DNA: TGTGCCAGCAGTTACATAGGGGTAGTGAATTCACCCCTCCACTTT
CDR3 protein: CASSYIGVVNSPLHF
D gene: .
V gene: TRBV6-5
J gene: TRBJ1-6
clone size: .

CDR3 DNA: TGTGCCAGCAGTGACGGCTGGCAGGAGGATTCACCCCTCCACTTT
CDR3 protein: CASSDGWQEDSPLHF
D gene: .
V gene: TRBV2
J gene: TRBJ1-6
clone size: .

CDR3 DNA: TGTGCCAGCTCACTGTCACGTAACTATGGCTACACCTTC
CDR3 protein: CASSLSRNYGYTF
D gene: .
V gene: TRBV18
J gene: TRBJ1-2
clone size: .

CDR3 DNA: TGTGCCAGCAGCTTGGACCGACTAGCGGGGGATACGCAGTATTTT
CDR3 protein: CASSLDRLAGDTQYF
D gene: TRBD2
V gene: TRBV5-4
J gene: TRBJ2-3
clone size: .

CDR3 DNA: TGTGCCAGCAGCTTGGAACTTGGAAACACCATATATTTT
CDR3 protein: CASSLELGNTIYF
D gene: .
V gene: TRBV5-6
J gene: TRBJ1-3
clone size: .

CDR3 DNA: TGCGCCAGCAGCTTGGCCCAGGCAGGGTACACTGAAGCTTTCTTT
CDR3 protein: CASSLAQAGYTEAFF
D gene: .
V gene: TRBV5-1
J gene: TRBJ1-1
clone size: .

CDR3 DNA: TGTGCCAGCAGCCCCGGGGCAGGGGGCAATCAGCCCCAGCATTTT
CDR3 protein: CASSPGAGGNQPQHF
D gene: .
V gene: TRBV5-5
J gene: TRBJ1-5
clone size: .

CDR3 DNA: TGTGCCAGCAGTGAAACAGATAGCAATCAGCCCCAGCATTTT
CDR3 protein: CASSETDSNQPQHF
D gene: .
V gene: TRBV2
J gene: TRBJ1-5
clone size: .

CDR3 DNA: TGCAGCGTTGCTAGGTACACTGAAGCTTTCTTT
CDR3 protein: CSVARYTEAFF
D gene: .
V gene: TRBV29-1
J gene: TRBJ1-1
clone size: few

CDR3 DNA: TGTGCCAGCAGGCATACACAGGGTGCCCAGAGGGGCTACACCTTC
CDR3 protein: CASRHTQGAQRGYTF
D gene: .
V gene: TRBV27
J gene: TRBJ1-2
clone size: .

CDR3 DNA: TGTGCCAGCAGTCGACCAGGGGTCGGCACTGAAGCTTTCTTT
CDR3 protein: CASSRPGVGTEAFF
D gene: .
V gene: TRBV6-1
J gene: TRBJ1-1
clone size: .

CDR3 DNA: TGTGCCAGCCAGAAGGACCATGGTGGCTACACCTTC
CDR3 protein: CASQKDHGGYTF
D gene: .
V gene: TRBV25-1
J gene: TRBJ1-2
clone size: few

CDR3 DNA: TGTGCCAGCAGCGCCCTAGGGGGCTACACCTTC
CDR3 protein: CASSALGGYTF
D gene: .
V gene: TRBV9
J gene: TRBJ1-2
clone size: few

CDR3 DNA: TGTGCCAGCAGTTTAACAGGGAACTATGGCTACACCTTC
CDR3 protein: CASSLTGNYGYTF
D gene: .
V gene: TRBV28
J gene: TRBJ1-2
clone size: few

CDR3 DNA: TGCAGCGCCGGGACCCCCGCAAACACTGAAGCTTTCTTT
CDR3 protein: CSAGTPANTEAFF
D gene: .
V gene: TRBV29-1
J gene: TRBJ1-1
clone size: .

CDR3 DNA: TGCGCCAGCAGCCTTCTTAGCGGCTCCTACGAGCAGTACTTC
CDR3 protein: CASSLLSGSYEQYF
D gene: .
V gene: TRBV4-1
J gene: TRBJ2-7
clone size: once

CDR3 DNA: TGCGCCAGCAGCCAAGTGACAGGGCTCCTGAACACCGGGGAGCTGTTTTTT
CDR3 protein: CASSQVTGLLNTGELFF
D gene: TRBD1
V gene: TRBV4-1
J gene: TRBJ2-2
clone size: .

CDR3 DNA: TGTGCCAGTAGTATAGGACTAGGAGATACGCAGTATTTT
CDR3 protein: CASSIGLGDTQYF
D gene: .
V gene: TRBV19
J gene: TRBJ2-3
clone size: once

CDR3 DNA: TGCGCCAGCAGCTTGACAGGGGAGAATAATGAGCAGTTCTTC
CDR3 protein: CASSLTGENNEQFF
D gene: TRBD1
V gene: TRBV5-1
J gene: TRBJ2-1
clone size: .

CDR3 DNA: TGTGCCAGCAGTGAACTGTACAGGGGGAACACTGAAGCTTTCTTT
CDR3 protein: CASSELYRGNTEAFF
D gene: TRBD1
V gene: TRBV6-1
J gene: TRBJ1-1
clone size: once

CDR3 DNA: TGTGCCAGCAGCGAAAGACAGGGGTCGAACACTGAAGCTTTCTTT
CDR3 protein: CASSERQGSNTEAFF
D gene: TRBD1
V gene: TRBV9
J gene: TRBJ1-1
clone size: few

CDR3 DNA: TGTGCCAGCAGCTTGGGTCCTTGGGGGTACGAGCAGTACTTC
CDR3 protein: CASSLGPWGYEQYF
D gene: .
V gene: TRBV5-6
J gene: TRBJ2-7
clone size: once

CDR3 DNA: TGTGCCAGCAGCTTAGTGACGGGGGCGGGAGATACGCAGTATTTT
CDR3 protein: CASSLVTGAGDTQYF
D gene: .
V gene: TRBV7-2
J gene: TRBJ2-3
clone size: .

CDR3 DNA: TGTGCCAGCAGCTTGGAATTCCCCTACGAGCAGTACTTC
CDR3 protein: CASSLEFPYEQYF
D gene: .
V gene: TRBV5-6
J gene: TRBJ2-7
clone size: .

CDR3 DNA: TGTGCCAGTATTAAGGCGAACACCGGGGAGCTGTTTTTT
CDR3 protein: CASIKANTGELFF
D gene: .
V gene: TRBV28
J gene: TRBJ2-2
clone size: .

CDR3 DNA: TGCAGCGTGGGAACCCGGGACAGGGGGTCTAATGAGCAGTTCTTC
CDR3 protein: CSVGTRDRGSNEQFF
D gene: TRBD1
V gene: TRBV29-1
J gene: TRBJ2-1
clone size: .

CDR3 DNA: TGTGCCAGCAGTGAAGCGGCCTCCTCCGGAGGTCGGACTTACGAGCAGTACTTC
CDR3 protein: CASSEAASSGGRTYEQYF
D gene: .
V gene: TRBV6-1
J gene: TRBJ2-7
clone size: .

CDR3 DNA: TGTGCCAGCAGCCCTTCTAGGGGAAATGGCTACACCTTC
CDR3 protein: CASSPSRGNGYTF
D gene: .
V gene: TRBV7-6
J gene: TRBJ1-2
clone size: many

CDR3 DNA: TGTGCCAGCTCACTTAATTCCGGGTCTGCGAGCTCTGGAAACACCATATATTTT
CDR3 protein: CASSLNSGSASSGNTIYF
D gene: .
V gene: TRBV18
J gene: TRBJ1-3
clone size: .

CDR3 DNA: TGTGCCAGCAGCTTACAGGCCCCCTATGGCTACACCTTC
CDR3 protein: CASSLQAPYGYTF
D gene: .
V gene: TRBV7-8
J gene: TRBJ1-2
clone size: .

CDR3 DNA: TGTGCCAGCAGCTTAAGACAGCTCGCAACTAATGAAAAACTGTTTTTT
CDR3 protein: CASSLRQLATNEKLFF
D gene: .
V gene: TRBV7-9
J gene: TRBJ1-4
clone size: .

CDR3 DNA: TGTGCCAGCAGCTTAGGTTCCACAGGATCCGAGCAGTACTTC
CDR3 protein: CASSLGSTGSEQYF
D gene: .
V gene: TRBV7-6
J gene: TRBJ2-7
clone size: .

CDR3 DNA: TGTGCCAGTAGCGGGACTGAATACTACAATGAGCAGTTCTTC
CDR3 protein: CASSGTEYYNEQFF
D gene: .
V gene: TRBV19
J gene: TRBJ2-1
clone size: .

CDR3 DNA: TGTGCCAGCAGCTACCTGTTGGAGGTAAACTATGGCTACACCTTC
CDR3 protein: CASSYLLEVNYGYTF
D gene: .
V gene: TRBV5-5
J gene: TRBJ1-2
clone size: .

CDR3 DNA: TGTGCCAGTAGTATTACTAGCGGGAGCACAGATACGCAGTATTTT
CDR3 protein: CASSITSGSTDTQYF
D gene: TRBD2
V gene: TRBV19
J gene: TRBJ2-3
clone size: .

CDR3 DNA: TGTGCCAGTAGTACGGGGACACGAAGCAATCAGCCCCAGCATTTT
CDR3 protein: CASSTGTRSNQPQHF
D gene: .
V gene: TRBV19
J gene: TRBJ1-5
clone size: few

CDR3 DNA: TGTGCCAGCAGCTTGCCGGACGGGACAGGGGACCAAGAGACCCAGTACTTC
CDR3 protein: CASSLPDGTGDQETQYF
D gene: TRBD1
V gene: TRBV5-5
J gene: TRBJ2-5
clone size: .

CDR3 DNA: TGTGCCAGTAGTGCTGGGTCCAATGAGCAGTTCTTC
CDR3 protein: CASSAGSNEQFF
D gene: .
V gene: TRBV19
J gene: TRBJ2-1
clone size: .

CDR3 DNA: TGCGCCAGCAGCACACTCGGAGACAGTGCCTACGAGCAGTACTTC
CDR3 protein: CASSTLGDSAYEQYF
D gene: .
V gene: TRBV5-1
J gene: TRBJ2-7
clone size: .

CDR3 DNA: TGTGCCAGTCTAGGGGGCGAAAAACTGTTTTTT
CDR3 protein: CASLGGEKLFF
D gene: TRBD1
V gene: TRBV6-5
J gene: TRBJ1-4
clone size: once